The 10 T cell receptor beta chains below were found in one sample sequenced in a study of T cell changes during pregnancy in multiple sclerosis. The protocol was immunoSEQ multiplex PCR, while the TCRdb copy is restricted to in-frame clones and leaves out a portion. The top ten clones hold 0.65% to 0.7% of a sample with 45,000 to 60,000 clones, almost 95% of them seen once. The sequenced sample was CD4+ T cells from peripheral blood mononuclear cells, obtained in the third trimester of pregnancy. These receptors were collected from a female donor with multiple sclerosis, enrolled in a pregnancy study.

This clone has more than one count but fewer than ten. This chain links TRBV2 with TRBJ2-2, with TRBD2 as a possible D gene (6 bases). The germline V gene encodes CDR1 SNHLY and CDR2 FYNNEI. V dropped 6 bases and J dropped 4 bases, with 18 bases sitting between them. The CDR3 extends over 16 amino acids. CDR3 protein: CASRPESGSGTGELFF. The CDR3 DNA reads as TGTGCCAGCAGGCCCGAGTCCGGGAGTGGCACCGGGGAGCTGTTTTTT.

This chain joins TRBV5-4 and TRBJ2-5; the match to TRBD2 covers 8 bases. The V gene end was trimmed by 1 base and the J gene end by 5 bases; junction bases not matched to a gene: 4. Per the germline V gene, CDR1 is SGHNT and CDR2 is YYREEE (reference sequence). This CDR3 has 14 amino acids. Here the CDR3 reads CASSLPGGPETQYF. CDR3 bases: TGTGCCAGCAGCTTGCCGGGAGGGCCCGAGACCCAGTACTTC.

The rearrangement uses TRBV28 and TRBJ2-7; a possible D gene is TRBD2 (6 bases). Trimming left V 3 bases short and J 1 base short, with 10 bases between. CDR3 length: 14 amino acids. Per germline, CDR1 MDHEN and CDR2 SYDVKM. The CDR3 loop is CASSFPGGSYEQYF. CDR3 nucleotide sequence: TGTGCCAGCAGTTTCCCTGGGGGGTCCTACGAGCAGTACTTC.

CDR3 sequence: CATSRDAITGGYGYTF. As DNA, the CDR3 is TGTGCCACCAGCAGAGACGCTATTACAGGGGGCTATGGCTACACCTTC. The chain links TRBV15 to TRBJ1-2, with 8 bases aligning to TRBD1. The V gene end was trimmed by 0 bases and the J gene end by 4 bases; junction bases not matched to a gene: 7. The CDR3 is made up of 16 amino acids. Germline values: CDR1 LNHNV, CDR2 YYDKDF (reference sequence). The entire variable domain, with the rest obtained from reference TRBV15 and TRBJ1-2, is as follows: DAMVIQNPRYQVTQFGKPVTLSCSQTLNHNVMYWYQQKSSQAPKLLFHYYDKDFNNEADTPDNFQSRRPNTSFCFLDIRSPGLGDTAMYLCATSRDAITGGYGYTFGSGTRLTVV.

This chain joins TRBV11-2 and TRBJ2-7; D is unresolved. The CDR3 extends over 13 amino acids. The V gene lost 2 bases and the J gene lost 3 bases, with 8 bases spanning the gap. The V gene's germline CDR1 is SGHAT and CDR2 FQNNGV. CDR3 loop: CASSLQESYEQYF. CDR3 nucleotide sequence: TGTGCCAGCAGCTTACAGGAAAGCTACGAGCAGTACTTC.

In its sample, this clone was seen once. The rearrangement joins TRBV7-9 to TRBJ2-3; TRBD1 aligns across 9 bases. Unmatched junction bases numbered 5, after V lost 1 base and J lost 0 bases. Germline CDR1 is SEHNR and CDR2 is FQNEAQ (reference sequence). The CDR3 sequence is 17 residues long. CDR3 in amino acids: CASSLGSGTGSTDTQYF. CDR3 nucleotide sequence: TGTGCCAGCAGCTTAGGGTCCGGGACAGGGAGCACAGATACGCAGTATTTT.

This chain uses TRBV28 with TRBJ1-1; a weak D match, TRBD1 (5 bases). CDR1 and CDR2 from the germline V gene are MDHEN and SYDVKM. Between the trimmed V and J ends, which lost 6 bases and 5 bases, there was a span of 13 bases. CDR3 length equals 13 residues. CDR3 amino acids: CASRGGVGTEAFF. DNA of the CDR3: TGTGCCAGCAGGGGAGGGGTGGGGACTGAAGCTTTCTTT.

This clone has only a few counts. This rearrangement joins TRBV18 to TRBJ2-1; the D gene is possibly TRBD1 (6 bases). The CDR3 runs to 13 residues. The V gene's germline CDR1 is KGHSH and CDR2 LQKENI. V was cut by 5 bases and J by 7 bases, with 12 bases left in between. DNA for the CDR3: TGTGCCAGCTCAAGGGACACCATAAATGAGCAGTTCTTC. It specifies CASSRDTINEQFF.

The gene calls are TRBV28 and TRBJ2-1, with 10 bases identical to TRBD2. This CDR3 has 15 amino acids. V was pared by 5 bases and J by 4 bases, with 5 bases of the junction left unmatched. CDR1 MDHEN and CDR2 SYDVKM come from the germline V gene. CDR3 DNA: TGTGCCAGCAGTCCTACTAGCGGGACTTACAATGAGCAGTTCTTC. It translates to CASSPTSGTYNEQFF.

The chain has TRBV29-1 and TRBJ2-7; 9 positions match TRBD2. The germline CDR1 and CDR2 sequences are SQVTM and ANQGSEA. CDR3 size: 13 residues. V dropped 6 bases and J dropped 4; count of bases not matched to a gene: 7. This CDR3 reads CSVAVAGEYEQYF. Written as DNA, the CDR3 is TGCAGCGTCGCCGTAGCGGGAGAATACGAGCAGTACTTC.